This T cell receptor (beta chain) was sequenced in a study of T cell responses to AZD1222 COVID-19 vaccine. Using immunoSEQ multiplex PCR, the repertoire was profiled, and TCRdb retains in-frame clones only, with some absent. The sample yields around 170,000 clones, more than 75% seen once. V lost 4 bases to trimming and J lost 7 bases; unmatched junction nucleotides: 8. CDR3 size: 16 residues. Germline assignment: CDR1 MNHNY and CDR2 SVGAGI (reference sequence). The sequence was collected from an adult in good health. The source material was peripheral blood, sampled on day 0 of AZD1222 vaccination. The gene calls are TRBV6-6 and TRBJ2-1; 12 bases are shared with TRBD2. CDR3 coding DNA: TGTGCCAGCAGTTGGCTAGCGGGGGGGATTATTAATGAGCAGTTCTTC. Its protein product is CASSWLAGGIINEQFF.